This is a list of T cell receptor beta chains from one sample in a study of cytomegalovirus exposure and HLA in healthy donors. Produced via immunoSEQ multiplex PCR; TCRdb's table is partial and in-frame only. The sample has about 100,000 clones, about four fifths seen once. The sample comprised PBMCs. The source of these receptors is a woman in her sixties or seventies in good health and CMV-seropositive. The CDR3 runs from the conserved cysteine through the conserved F or W. D genes are given only for firm matches. Clone sizes are given selectively: once, few, many, or a class where the clone is expanded.

clone_size,j_call,v_call,d_call,cdr3_nt,cdr3_aa
-,TRBJ1-1,TRBV30,TRBD1,TGTGCCTGGCCGGGACAGGGTTTGAGCACTGAAGCTTTCTTT,CAWPGQGLSTEAFF
-,TRBJ1-4,TRBV6-5,TRBD1,TGTGCCAGCAGCCGTCTAGGGGACAGGGAGAAAAAACTGTTTTTT,CASSRLGDREKKLFF
-,TRBJ1-1,TRBV21-1,-,TGTGCCAGCAGCAAGGTCCGGGATACGTGCACTGAAGCTTTCTTT,CASSKVRDTCTEAFF
-,TRBJ2-2,TRBV11-2,-,TGTGCCAGCAGCCACCCGGGGGAGATCGGGGAGCTGTTTTTT,CASSHPGEIGELFF
-,TRBJ2-3,TRBV29-1,-,TGCAGCTTCAAAGGGGCGGGGAGCACAGATACGCAGTATTTT,CSFKGAGSTDTQYF
few,TRBJ2-7,TRBV29-1,-,TGCAGCGTTGATATGGCGGGGAGCTCCGAGCAGTACTTC,CSVDMAGSSEQYF
-,TRBJ2-1,TRBV18,TRBD1,TGTGCCAGCTCACCGAGACAGGGTCGATCCTACAATGAGCAGTTCTTC,CASSPRQGRSYNEQFF
-,TRBJ2-3,TRBV19,TRBD2,TGTGCCAGTAGTAGACTAGCGGGAGGAGTCACTGATACGCAGTATTTT,CASSRLAGGVTDTQYF
few,TRBJ2-7,TRBV19,TRBD1,TGTGCCAGTAGTCCCCAACCCGGACAGGGGTTGAACGAGCAGTACTTC,CASSPQPGQGLNEQYF
-,TRBJ2-2,TRBV18,TRBD2,TGTGCCAGCTCCACCCCAGGCGGGAGGAACACCGGGGAGCTGTTTTTT,CASSTPGGRNTGELFF
once,TRBJ1-1,TRBV29-1,TRBD1,TGCAGCGTTCGGGACAGCGGGAGATACATGAACACTGAAGCTTTCTTT,CSVRDSGRYMNTEAFF
few,TRBJ1-1,TRBV30,-,TGTGCCTTAACAGAGAACACTGAAGCTTTCTTT,CALTENTEAFF
-,TRBJ2-3,TRBV5-1,TRBD2,TGCGCCAGCACACCATCCGGGACTAGCGGGAGCGATACGCAGTATTTT,CASTPSGTSGSDTQYF
-,TRBJ2-5,TRBV6-6,TRBD1,TGTGCCAGCAGTTACTCGACAGGGCGGGAGACCCAGTACTTC,CASSYSTGRETQYF
-,TRBJ2-7,TRBV23-1,-,TGCGCCAGCAGTCAACGAGGACAGCGTACCTCCTACGAGCAGTACTTC,CASSQRGQRTSYEQYF
-,TRBJ1-2,TRBV11-2,-,TGTGCCAGCAGCCGAGGGGGAGGCTACACCTTC,CASSRGGGYTF
-,TRBJ2-7,TRBV9,-,TGTGCCAGCAGCGTAGCGGTAGCGGACGTTGTCGAGCAGTACTTC,CASSVAVADVVEQYF
once,TRBJ1-1,TRBV5-4,-,TGTGCCAGCAGCGGATACAGGGAAGGCACTGAAGCTTTCTTT,CASSGYREGTEAFF
-,TRBJ2-7,TRBV7-9,TRBD2,TGTGCCAGCAGCTTACTAGCGGGAGGCGGGAGCGAGCAGTACTTC,CASSLLAGGGSEQYF
-,TRBJ1-2,TRBV11-2,TRBD1,TGTGCCAGCAGCTTTAGGACAGGCTATGGCTACACCTTC,CASSFRTGYGYTF
-,TRBJ1-1,TRBV6-1,TRBD1,TGTGCCAGCACCATAGGGGGCGCGGCGACTGAAGCTTTCTTT,CASTIGGAATEAFF